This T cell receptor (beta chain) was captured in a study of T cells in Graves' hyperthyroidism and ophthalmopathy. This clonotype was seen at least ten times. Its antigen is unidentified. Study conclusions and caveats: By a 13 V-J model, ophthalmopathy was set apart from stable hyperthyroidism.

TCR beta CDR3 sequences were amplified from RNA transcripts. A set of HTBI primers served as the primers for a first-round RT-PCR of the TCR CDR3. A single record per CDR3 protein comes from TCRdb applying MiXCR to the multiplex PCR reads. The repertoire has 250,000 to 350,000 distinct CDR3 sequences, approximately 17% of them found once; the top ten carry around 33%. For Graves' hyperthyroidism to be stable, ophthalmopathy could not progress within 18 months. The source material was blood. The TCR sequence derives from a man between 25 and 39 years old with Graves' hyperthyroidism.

CDR3 sequence reads: CASWSGRNTDTQYF. The DNA of the CDR3 is TGTGCCAGCTGGAGTGGGAGGAACACAGATACGCAGTATTTT. V gene TRBV6-1 combines with J gene TRBJ2-3; D may be TRBD2 (6 bases). The V end was cut by 8 bases, the J end by 2 bases, with 14 bases between. This CDR3 is built from 14 residues. Germline lookup yields CDR1 MNHNS and CDR2 SASEGT.